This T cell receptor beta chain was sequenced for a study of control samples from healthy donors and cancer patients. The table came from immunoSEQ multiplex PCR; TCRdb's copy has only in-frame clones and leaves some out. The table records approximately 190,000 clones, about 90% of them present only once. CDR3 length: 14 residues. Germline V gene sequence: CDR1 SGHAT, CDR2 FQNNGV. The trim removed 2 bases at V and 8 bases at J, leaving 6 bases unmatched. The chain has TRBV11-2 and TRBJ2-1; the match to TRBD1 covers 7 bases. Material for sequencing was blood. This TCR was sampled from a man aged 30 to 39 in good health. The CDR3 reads CASSLMRGQDEQFF. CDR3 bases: TGTGCCAGCAGCTTAATGAGGGGGCAGGATGAGCAGTTCTTC.